Listed here are 27 T cell receptor beta chains from one sample, sequenced in a study of cytomegalovirus exposure and HLA in healthy donors. It was with 60 Vbeta and 13 Jbeta primers that the PCR ran. Profiling relied on immunoSEQ multiplex PCR, and the TCRdb table lists in-frame clones only, not all of them. The listing contains 65,000 to 90,000 clones. Sequenced material: PBMCs. These receptors all stem from a female donor in good health and CMV-seropositive.

The chain combines TRBV7-2 with TRBJ2-1, with a possible D match to TRBD1 (5 bases). This CDR3 is 14 amino acids long. V lost 1 base to trimming and J lost 7 bases, with 11 bases between them. The germline CDR1 and CDR2 sequences are SGHTA and FQGNSA. CDR3 sequence reads: CASSLGPTDNEQFF. The CDR3, as DNA: TGTGCCAGCAGCTTAGGGCCGACAGATAATGAGCAGTTCTTC.

The chain joins TRBV7-6 to TRBJ2-7; a weak D match, TRBD2 (5 bases). The CDR3 has 13 amino acids. The ends were cut back, 3 bases at V and 4 bases at J, with 10 bases in the middle. Germline CDR1 reads SGHVS; CDR2 reads FNYEAQ. The CDR3 nucleotides read TGTGCCAGCAGCTTCGGGCGGGCATACGAGCAGTACTTC. It encodes CASSFGRAYEQYF. The variable domain in full, completed from reference TRBV7-6 and TRBJ2-7, reads GAGVSQSPRYKVTKRGQDVALRCDPISGHVSLYWYRQALGQGPEFLTYFNYEAQQDKSGLPNDRFSAERPEGSISTLTIQRTEQRDSAMYRCASSFGRAYEQYFGPGTRLTVT.

The chain carries TRBV2 and TRBJ2-3, with D perhaps TRBD2 (5 bases). This CDR3 is built from 16 residues. Germline-derived CDR1 and CDR2 are SNHLY and FYNNEI. Trimming stripped 3 bases from V and 0 bases from J, with 13 bases between. The CDR3 is CASSDWRASSTDTQYF. The DNA of the CDR3 is TGTGCCAGCAGTGATTGGCGGGCTTCTAGCACAGATACGCAGTATTTT. The complete variable domain, with remaining parts taken from reference TRBV2 and TRBJ2-3, reads EPEVTQTPSHQVTQMGQEVILRCVPISNHLYFYWYRQILGQKVEFLVSFYNNEISEKSEIFDDQFSVERPDGSNFTLKIRSTKLEDSAMYFCASSDWRASSTDTQYFGPGTRLTVL.

The chain is built from TRBV7-2 and TRBJ1-5; D is ambiguous. V was pared by 2 bases and J by 6 bases, with 14 bases between. This CDR3 has 15 amino acids. Germline lookup yields CDR1 SGHTA and CDR2 FQGNSA. CDR3 nucleotide sequence: TGTGCCAGCAGCTTATACTCGGGGTCCGGTCAGCCCCAGCATTTT. This translates into CASSLYSGSGQPQHF.

This rearrangement joins TRBV2 to TRBJ1-1, with D maybe TRBD1 (6 bases). Deletions cut 2 bases from V and 7 bases from J, with 11 bases between. The germline V gene encodes CDR1 SNHLY and CDR2 FYNNEI. The CDR3 runs to 13 residues. The DNA for the CDR3 is TGTGCCAGCAGTGAATCCGGACAGAGTGAAGCTTTCTTT. Translation: CASSESGQSEAFF.

The rearrangement uses TRBV28 and TRBJ2-3; a weak D match, TRBD2 (7 bases). CDR1 is MDHEN and CDR2 is SYDVKM in the germline V gene. CDR3 size: 15 residues. V dropped 11 bases and J dropped 2 bases, with 20 bases sitting between them. For the CDR3, the DNA is TGTGCCGTTGGGGGCGGGGGCGGACCCACAGATACGCAGTATTTT. As protein: CAVGGGGGPTDTQYF. Drawing the rest from reference TRBV28 and TRBJ2-3, the complete variable domain is DVKVTQSSRYLVKRTGEKVFLECVQDMDHENMFWYRQDPGLGLRLIYFSYDVKMKEKGDIPEGYSVSREKKERFSLILESASTNQTSMYLCAVGGGGGPTDTQYFGPGTRLTVL.

The chain employs TRBV2 and TRBJ2-3; TRBD2 matches 12 bases. There are 16 residues in the CDR3. Trimming removed 6 bases from V and 0 bases from J; junction bases left unmatched: 4. CDR1 and CDR2 (germline): SNHLY, FYNNEI. CDR3: CASSRLAGVSTDTQYF. The DNA for the CDR3 is TGTGCCAGCAGCCGACTAGCGGGAGTGAGCACAGATACGCAGTATTTT.

This rearrangement joins TRBV10-1 to TRBJ2-2; 7 bases match TRBD2. V gave up 2 bases and J gave up 3 bases; unmatched junction bases: 3. Germline V gives CDR1 WNHNN, CDR2 SYGVQD (reference sequence). This CDR3 spans 15 amino acids. The CDR3 coding sequence is TGCGCCAGCAGTGAGATGGGGGGGTACACCGGGGAGCTGTTTTTT. Protein sequence: CASSEMGGYTGELFF.

The CDR3 loop is CASSLTGVSAFF. The DNA of the CDR3 is TGTGCCAGCAGCTTGACAGGGGTCTCAGCTTTCTTT. The chain is built from TRBV7-2 and TRBJ1-1; 8 positions match TRBD1. CDR3 length equals 12 residues. Losses at the gene ends were 3 bases for V and 10 bases for J; bases not matched to a gene: 4. Per the germline V gene, CDR1 is SGHTA and CDR2 is FQGNSA.

The chain combines TRBV7-9 with TRBJ2-7; 9 bases align to TRBD1. The CDR3 spans 17 residues. Germline assignment: CDR1 SEHNR and CDR2 FQNEAQ (reference sequence). V was clipped by 7 bases and J by 3 bases; unmatched bases: 16. The CDR3 coding sequence is TGTGCCAGCACCAGGGGGCAAGGGACAGGGAAAATCTACGAGCAGTACTTC. Its protein is CASTRGQGTGKIYEQYF.

The chain is built from TRBV6-5 and TRBJ2-5; D not resolved. CDR1 MNHEY and CDR2 SVGAGI come from the germline V gene. Deletions cut 6 bases from V and 7 bases from J, with 15 bases between. The CDR3 consists of 13 residues. CDR3 DNA sequence: TGTGCCAGCAGCCCTAGTGTAGGTTGGACCCAGTACTTC. It translates to CASSPSVGWTQYF.

V is TRBV4-1 and J is TRBJ2-3; 10 bases match TRBD2. J lost 2 bases, V lost 1 base, and 6 bases had no gene match. The CDR3 sequence is 17 residues long. Germline CDR1 MGHRA, CDR2 YSYEKL. CDR3 coding DNA: TGCGCCAGCAGCCAAGTTGCACTAGCGGGGATCACAGATACGCAGTATTTT. Amino acids: CASSQVALAGITDTQYF.

The chain couples TRBV10-3 to TRBJ2-7; tentatively, D is TRBD2 (7 bases). CDR1 and CDR2 from the germline V gene are ENHRY and SYGVKD. Trimming removed 3 bases at V and 4 bases at J, with 13 bases between. This CDR3 has 14 residues. The CDR3 DNA reads as TGTGCCATCAGTGATTCGGGGGGCCGGTACGAGCAGTACTTC. Its translation is CAISDSGGRYEQYF.

The chain joins TRBV12-5 to TRBJ1-3; D is perhaps TRBD1 (6 bases). This CDR3 comprises 14 residues. The germline V and J ends were trimmed by 7 bases and 3 bases, with 13 bases remaining between them. Looked up from germline, CDR1 is LGHNT and CDR2 is FRNRAP. CDR3 region: CASASQGYGNTIYF. CDR3 bases: TGTGCTAGTGCTTCACAGGGATATGGAAACACCATATATTTT.

The genes are TRBV18 and TRBJ2-2; D call uncertain. Germline CDR1 and CDR2: KGHSH and LQKENI. This CDR3 region has 13 residues. V was pared by 2 bases and J by 8 bases, with 9 bases between. CDR3 nucleotides: TGTGCCAGCTCACCAACGGTACAGGGGGAGCTGTTTTTT. Residues: CASSPTVQGELFF.

The chain carries TRBV5-8 and TRBJ1-6, with TRBD1 as a possible D gene (6 bases). V was trimmed by 5 bases and J by 9 bases, leaving 12 bases between them. Germline lookup yields CDR1 SGHTS and CDR2 YDEGEE. This CDR3 contains 13 residues. This CDR3 reads CASRNREGSPLHF. CDR3 DNA: TGTGCCAGCAGAAACAGGGAAGGTTCACCCCTCCACTTT.

The chain uses TRBV5-6 and TRBJ1-5, with 8 bases fitting TRBD1. The CDR3 extends over 14 amino acids. Germline V gives CDR1 SGHDT, CDR2 YYEEEE. The J segment lost 7 bases and the V segment lost 2 bases, leaving 5 bases of the junction unmatched. As DNA, the CDR3 is TGTGCCAGCAGCTTTACAGGGGACAGGCAGCCCCAGCATTTT. This codes for CASSFTGDRQPQHF. The whole variable domain, remainder taken from reference TRBV5-6 and TRBJ1-5, is DAGVTQSPTHLIKTRGQQVTLRCSPKSGHDTVSWYQQALGQGPQFIFQYYEEEERQRGNFPDRFSGHQFPNYSSELNVNALLLGDSALYLCASSFTGDRQPQHFGDGTRLSIL.

The V call is TRBV6-5, the J call TRBJ2-7, with 9 bases identical to TRBD1. This CDR3 has 15 amino acids. V lost 5 bases, J lost 7 bases, and 12 bases stayed unmatched. CDR1 and CDR2 from the germline V gene are MNHEY and SVGAGI. The CDR3 DNA sequence: TGTGCCAGCAGTAGCTGGGACAGGGAGATCGGGGAGCAGTACTTC. As protein: CASSSWDREIGEQYF.

The chain combines TRBV27 with TRBJ1-2; D is unclear. The CDR3 is 15 residues long. Trimming stripped 3 bases from V and 5 bases from J, with 16 bases between. Germline loops: CDR1 MNHEY, CDR2 SMNVEV (reference sequence). The CDR3 loop reads CASSFAEELYYGYTF. For the CDR3, the DNA is TGTGCCAGCAGTTTTGCAGAGGAGCTGTATTATGGCTACACCTTC.

The chain employs TRBV27 and TRBJ2-7; D perhaps matches TRBD1 (6 bases). The CDR3 has 15 amino acids. V lost 7 bases and J 2 bases, leaving 18 bases between the germline ends. Germline loops: CDR1 MNHEY, CDR2 SMNVEV (reference sequence). The CDR3: CASTLGGQPPYEQYF. The CDR3 DNA follows: TGTGCCAGCACCTTAGGAGGACAGCCGCCCTACGAGCAGTACTTC.

V gene TRBV19 combines with J gene TRBJ1-6; D is unclear. The CDR3 sequence is 15 residues long. CDR1 LNHDA and CDR2 SQIVND come from the germline V gene (reference sequence). V lost 10 bases and J lost 7, with 20 bases in between. This CDR3 is CATKEEQPLNSPLHF. The CDR3 nucleotides read TGTGCCACCAAGGAGGAACAGCCCTTAAATTCACCCCTCCACTTT.

The V call is TRBV10-1, the J call TRBJ2-7; 7 nucleotides line up with TRBD2. Unmatched junction bases numbered 4, after V lost 2 bases and J lost 3 bases. CDR3 size: 14 residues. From germline, CDR1 is WNHNN and CDR2 SYGVQD (reference sequence). Here the CDR3 DNA reads TGCGCCAGCAGTGAGGCTAGCGGCTACTACGAGCAGTACTTC. Its translation is CASSEASGYYEQYF.

In DNA form, the CDR3 reads TGTGCCAGCAGTTGGGGACAGGCTAACTATGGCTACACCTTC. It specifies CASSWGQANYGYTF. J is TRBJ1-2 and V is TRBV6-6; 8 nucleotides agree with TRBD1. The germline gives CDR1 MNHNY, CDR2 SVGAGI (reference sequence). V gave up 4 bases and J gave up 0 bases; unmatched junction bases: 1. This CDR3 region has 14 residues.

Written as DNA, the CDR3 is TGTGCCAGCACCCGGGGACTAGCGGGATCCTACGAGCAGTACTTC. The encoded protein is CASTRGLAGSYEQYF. The chain combines TRBV6-1 with TRBJ2-7, with 13 bases matching TRBD2. The CDR3 is 15 amino acids. The germline CDR1 and CDR2 sequences are MNHNS and SASEGT. V lost 7 bases, J lost 1 base, and 4 bases stayed unmatched.

This chain uses TRBV18 with TRBJ2-7, with D possibly TRBD1 on 5 matching bases. The CDR3 contains 15 residues. The V and J ends lost 3 bases and 2 bases respectively, with 14 bases between them. Per germline, CDR1 KGHSH and CDR2 LQKENI. The CDR3 sequence is CASSPEDSPAYEQYF. CDR3 bases: TGTGCCAGCTCACCCGAAGACAGTCCTGCCTACGAGCAGTACTTC.

V usage is TRBV10-1 and J usage is TRBJ2-7; D not resolved. Germline CDR1 reads WNHNN; CDR2 reads SYGVQD (reference sequence). The CDR3 runs to 12 residues. The ends were cut back, 3 bases at V and 6 bases at J, with 9 bases in the middle. CDR3 in amino acids: CASSDAVTEQYF. The CDR3 region has the DNA TGCGCCAGCAGTGACGCGGTTACCGAGCAGTACTTC.

The CDR3 DNA reads TGTGCTAGTGGTTTGCACAACGGGACTTACATTTTGGGCAATCAGCCCCAGCATTTT. Translation: CASGLHNGTYILGNQPQHF. The rearrangement joins TRBV12-5 to TRBJ1-5; D is possibly TRBD1 (5 bases). This CDR3 region has 19 residues. V shed 2 bases and J shed 2 bases, with 22 bases lying between them. The V gene's germline CDR1 is LGHNT and CDR2 FRNRAP.